This passage covers 14 T cell receptor beta chains from one sample sequenced in a study of T cells after posttransplantation cyclophosphamide. Profiled with immunoSEQ multiplex PCR; TCRdb holds only in-frame clones, not every one. Here the sample spans 11,000 or so clones, roughly 96% being singletons. Sequenced sample: naive CD8+ T cells sorted from PBMCs. The origin of the receptors is a young man in good health and a related stem cell transplant donor.

The chain recombines TRBV14 with TRBJ2-1, with D perhaps matching TRBD2 (5 bases). CDR3 length: 14 residues. Trimming took off 1 base at V and 6 bases at J, with 10 bases between the two ends. The germline V gene encodes CDR1 SGHDN and CDR2 FVKESK. In DNA form, the CDR3 reads TGTGCCAGCAGCCAAGCAGGCAGCGGCAATGAGCAGTTCTTC. This translates into CASSQAGSGNEQFF.

The genes are TRBV27 and TRBJ1-5; D gene uncertain. CDR1 MNHEY and CDR2 SMNVEV come from the germline V gene (reference sequence). Trimming stripped 4 bases from V and 2 bases from J, with 9 bases between. This CDR3 contains 14 residues. CDR3 bases: TGTGCCAGCAGTTCCGGGGATGGCAATCAGCCCCAGCATTTT. This sequence encodes CASSSGDGNQPQHF.

The gene calls are TRBV6-1 and TRBJ2-3, with D perhaps TRBD1 (6 bases). Between the trimmed V and J ends, which lost 4 bases and 6 bases, there was a span of 8 bases. There are 12 residues in the CDR3. The germline CDR1 and CDR2 sequences are MNHNS and SASEGT. The CDR3 DNA follows: TGTGCCAGCAGTGGAGGGGGTGATACGCAGTATTTT. Encoded protein: CASSGGGDTQYF.

The chain recombines TRBV7-3 with TRBJ2-2; D may be TRBD2 (7 bases). Germline assignment: CDR1 SGHTA and CDR2 FQGTGA. The CDR3 runs 13 residues. Trimming took off 5 bases at V and 8 bases at J, with 12 bases between the two ends. This CDR3 reads CASSGGAPGELFF. The CDR3 DNA reads as TGTGCCAGCAGCGGGGGGGCCCCGGGGGAGCTGTTTTTT. The entire variable domain, with the rest obtained from reference TRBV7-3 and TRBJ2-2, is as follows: GAGVSQTPSNKVTEKGKYVELRCDPISGHTALYWYRQSLGQGPEFLIYFQGTGAADDSGLPNDRFFAVRPEGSVSTLKIQRTERGDSAVYLCASSGGAPGELFFGEGSRLTVL.

This chain uses TRBV5-1 with TRBJ2-7; D might be TRBD1 (6 bases). CDR1 SGHRS and CDR2 YFSETQ come from the germline V gene. V was pared by 4 bases and J by 3 bases, with 14 bases between. The CDR3 is 14 residues long. The CDR3 reads CASSPGQGLYEQYF. The DNA of the CDR3 is TGCGCCAGCAGCCCCGGGCAGGGGCTCTACGAGCAGTACTTC. Using reference TRBV5-1 and TRBJ2-7 for the parts outside the CDR3, the full variable domain is KAGVTQTPRYLIKTRGQQVTLSCSPISGHRSVSWYQQTPGQGLQFLFEYFSETQRNKGNFPGRFSGRQFSNSRSEMNVSTLELGDSALYLCASSPGQGLYEQYFGPGTRLTVT.

The chain couples TRBV19 to TRBJ1-1; tentatively, D is TRBD1 (6 bases). Germline CDR1 LNHDA, CDR2 SQIVND (reference sequence). V lost 3 bases to trimming and J lost 5 bases, with 13 bases between them. CDR3 length: 14 amino acids. CDR3 sequence: CASSIREGGTEAFF. As DNA, the CDR3 is TGTGCCAGTAGTATCCGGGAAGGGGGAACTGAAGCTTTCTTT.

The chain joins TRBV27 to TRBJ1-5; 7 bases line up with TRBD1. The length of the CDR3 is 14 residues. In germline, CDR1 is MNHEY, CDR2 SMNVEV (reference sequence). V lost 5 bases and J lost 6; bases outside the gene matches: 7. CDR3 DNA sequence: TGTGCCAGCAGTCCCACAGGGGTAGTTCAGCCCCAGCATTTT. Amino acid sequence: CASSPTGVVQPQHF.

The chain employs TRBV7-9 and TRBJ2-1, with TRBD1 as a possible D gene (6 bases). Trimming stripped 5 bases from V and 5 bases from J, with 13 bases between. Germline V gives CDR1 SEHNR, CDR2 FQNEAQ (reference sequence). The CDR3 has 14 residues. CDR3 sequence reads: CASSPIWTDNEQFF. The CDR3 DNA reads as TGTGCCAGCAGCCCGATTTGGACAGACAATGAGCAGTTCTTC.

This clone was counted a few times. V is TRBV28 and J is TRBJ2-5; TRBD1 agrees at 7 bases. In germline, CDR1 is MDHEN, CDR2 SYDVKM. The V segment lost 6 bases and the J segment 4 bases; nucleotides outside the gene matches: 8. This CDR3 comprises 14 residues. CDR3 DNA sequence: TGTGCCAGCAGCCGAGACAGGGTGCCAGAGACCCAGTACTTC. Translated: CASSRDRVPETQYF.

The chain combines TRBV19 with TRBJ2-1; D perhaps matches TRBD1 (6 bases). V was clipped by 3 bases and J by 12 bases, with 12 bases between them. The germline V gene encodes CDR1 LNHDA and CDR2 SQIVND (reference sequence). There are 12 residues in the CDR3. In DNA, the CDR3 is TGTGCCAGTAGTATCGGGACACTGGGGCAGTTCTTC. It is translated as CASSIGTLGQFF.

The chain uses TRBV28 and TRBJ2-2; 8 bases align to TRBD1. The germline CDR1 and CDR2 sequences are MDHEN and SYDVKM. There are 16 residues in the CDR3. V lost 3 bases, J lost 7 bases, and 10 bases stayed unmatched. CDR3 DNA: TGTGCCAGCAGTTTTCTTGGCCAGGGGGCGATCGGGGAGCTGTTTTTT. Residues: CASSFLGQGAIGELFF.

The chain recombines TRBV5-6 with TRBJ2-4; 8 bases align to TRBD2. Per germline, CDR1 SGHDT and CDR2 YYEEEE. This CDR3 is built from 12 residues. V gave up 4 bases and J gave up 13 bases; unmatched junction bases: 7. Here the CDR3 reads CASSPGGTLQYF. The CDR3 DNA sequence: TGTGCCAGCAGCCCGGGAGGGACACTACAGTACTTC.

The chain combines TRBV19 with TRBJ1-2; 7 nucleotides align to TRBD1. Germline CDR1 and CDR2: LNHDA and SQIVND (reference sequence). Unmatched junction bases numbered 14, after V lost 8 bases and J lost 2 bases. This CDR3 has 16 residues. This CDR3 reads CASHGNYRGPNYGYTF. CDR3 nucleotides: TGTGCCAGTCATGGAAACTACAGGGGTCCGAACTATGGCTACACCTTC. Full variable domain (remainder filled in from reference TRBV19 and TRBJ1-2): DGGITQSPKYLFRKEGQNVTLSCEQNLNHDAMYWYRQDPGQGLRLIYYSQIVNDFQKGDIAEGYSVSREKKESFPLTVTSAQKNPTAFYLCASHGNYRGPNYGYTFGSGTRLTVV.

The chain carries TRBV27 and TRBJ2-5; the D gene is possibly TRBD1 (6 bases). The J call is in doubt because the DNA end fits TRBJ2-7 better. The CDR3 length is 13 residues. Germline-derived CDR1 and CDR2 are MNHEY and SMNVEV (reference sequence). In nucleotides, the CDR3 is TGTGCCAGCAGTTTTGGGGACACCTACGAGCAGTACTTC. Its translation is CASSFGDTYEQYF.